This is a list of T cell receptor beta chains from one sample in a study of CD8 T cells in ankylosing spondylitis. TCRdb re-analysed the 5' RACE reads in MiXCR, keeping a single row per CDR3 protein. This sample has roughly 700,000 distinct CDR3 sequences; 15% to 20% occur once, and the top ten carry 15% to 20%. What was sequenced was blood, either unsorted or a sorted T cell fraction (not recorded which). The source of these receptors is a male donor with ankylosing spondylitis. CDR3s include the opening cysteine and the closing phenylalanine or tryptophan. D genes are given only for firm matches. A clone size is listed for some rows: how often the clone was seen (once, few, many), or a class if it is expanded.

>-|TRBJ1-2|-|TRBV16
CASSQSVAGAKGYTF
TGTGCCAGCAGCCAATCGGTGGCGGGAGCAAAGGGTTACACCTTC
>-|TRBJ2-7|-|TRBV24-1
CATSDGGYEQYF
TGTGCCACCAGTGACGGAGGCTACGAGCAGTACTTC
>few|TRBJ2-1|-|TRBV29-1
CSVGGQGAHEQFF
TGCAGCGTGGGTGGGCAGGGAGCCCATGAGCAGTTCTTC
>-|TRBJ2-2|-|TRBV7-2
CASSLPGQNTGELFF
TGTGCCAGCAGCCTACCCGGCCAGAACACCGGGGAGCTGTTTTTT
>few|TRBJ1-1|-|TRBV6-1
CASQWGANTEAFF
TGTGCCAGCCAGTGGGGGGCTAACACTGAAGCTTTCTTT
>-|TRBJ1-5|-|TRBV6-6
CASSYMNQPQHF
TGTGCCAGCAGTTACATGAATCAGCCCCAGCATTTT
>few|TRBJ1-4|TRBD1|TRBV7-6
CASSSGPRGREEKLFF
TGTGCCAGCAGCTCCGGGCCCAGGGGGCGAGAGGAAAAACTGTTTTTT
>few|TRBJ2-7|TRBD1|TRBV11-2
CASSQDRGVYEQYF
TGTGCCAGCAGCCAGGACAGGGGGGTCTACGAGCAGTACTTC
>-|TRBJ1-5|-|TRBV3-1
CASRPTDGSNQPQHF
TGTGCCAGCAGGCCGACAGATGGGAGCAATCAGCCCCAGCATTTT
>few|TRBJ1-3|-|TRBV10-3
CAISDRGMEGNTIYF
TGTGCCATCAGTGACAGGGGAATGGAAGGAAACACCATATATTTT
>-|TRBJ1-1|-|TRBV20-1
CSARAGTEAFF
TGCAGTGCTAGGGCCGGCACTGAAGCTTTCTTT
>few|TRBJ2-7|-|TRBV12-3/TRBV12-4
CASSPRGPGGYEQYF
TGTGCCAGCAGCCCACGGGGCCCTGGGGGCTACGAGCAGTACTTC
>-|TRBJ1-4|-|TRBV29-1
CSVRQEGEKLFF
TGCAGCGTCCGACAGGAGGGTGAAAAACTGTTTTTT
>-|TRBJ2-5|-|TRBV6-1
CASSRMSGTQETQYF
TGTGCCAGCAGTCGTATGTCTGGGACCCAAGAGACCCAGTACTTC
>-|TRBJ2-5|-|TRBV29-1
CSVGTRSSIGETQYF
TGCAGCGTCGGCACCCGGTCTTCTATAGGAGAGACCCAGTACTTC
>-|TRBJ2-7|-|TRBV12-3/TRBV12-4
CASTSRPGTYEQYF
TGTGCCAGCACTTCCCGTCCGGGAACCTACGAGCAGTACTTC
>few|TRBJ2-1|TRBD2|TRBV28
CASSLAGGPLGNEQFF
TGTGCCAGCAGTCTAGCGGGAGGGCCCTTGGGCAATGAGCAGTTCTTC
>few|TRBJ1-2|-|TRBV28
CASSGSYGYTF
TGTGCCAGCAGCGGCAGCTATGGCTACACCTTC
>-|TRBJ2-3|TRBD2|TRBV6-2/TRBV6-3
CASSLLGLAKDTQYF
TGTGCCAGCAGTTTACTGGGACTAGCGAAAGATACGCAGTATTTT
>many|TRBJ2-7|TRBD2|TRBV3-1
CASSQGLAGASYEQYF
TGTGCCAGCAGCCAAGGACTAGCGGGAGCATCCTACGAGCAGTACTTC
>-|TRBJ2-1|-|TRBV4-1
CASSQVFPSSYNEQFF
TGCGCCAGCAGCCAAGTATTTCCGAGCTCCTACAATGAGCAGTTCTTC
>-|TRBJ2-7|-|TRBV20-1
CSASANPGTTGEQYF
TGCAGTGCTAGTGCCAATCCCGGGACAACGGGCGAGCAGTACTTC
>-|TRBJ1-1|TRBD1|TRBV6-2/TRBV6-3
CASSYPKGGAEAFF
TGTGCCAGCAGTTACCCAAAAGGGGGCGCGGAAGCTTTCTTT